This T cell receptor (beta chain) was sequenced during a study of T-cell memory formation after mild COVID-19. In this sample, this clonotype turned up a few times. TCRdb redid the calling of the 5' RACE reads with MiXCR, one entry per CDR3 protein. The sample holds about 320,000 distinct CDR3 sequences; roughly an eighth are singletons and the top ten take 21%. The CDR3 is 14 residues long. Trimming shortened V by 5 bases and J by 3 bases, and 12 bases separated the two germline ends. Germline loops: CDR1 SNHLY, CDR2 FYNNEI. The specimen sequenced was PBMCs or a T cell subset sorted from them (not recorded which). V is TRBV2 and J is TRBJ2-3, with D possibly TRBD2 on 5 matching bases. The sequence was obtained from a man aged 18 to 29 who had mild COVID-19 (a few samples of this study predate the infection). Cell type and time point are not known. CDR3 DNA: TGTGCCAGCAGTTGGCGGCTAGCTACAGATACGCAGTATTTT. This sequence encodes CASSWRLATDTQYF.